Listed here are 30 T cell receptor beta chains from one sample, sequenced in a study of OX40 agonist ivuxolimab in advanced cancers. Assay used: immunoSEQ multiplex PCR; TCRdb lists only in-frame clones, some missing. The data show more than 2,000 clones, with about 80% seen just once and around 18% held by the top ten. Here the sequenced sample was CD4+ or CD8+ T cells sorted from blood, taken in a trial of the OX40 agonist ivuxolimab. These receptors came from an adult with an advanced solid tumor such as melanoma, head and neck, liver or kidney cancer.

This chain connects TRBV30 to TRBJ2-7; 8 nucleotides match TRBD2. CDR3 length: 12 amino acids. Germline CDR1 GTSNPN, CDR2 SVGIG (reference sequence). The V gene end was trimmed by 5 bases and the J gene end by 3 bases; junction bases not matched to a gene: 3. CDR3 protein: CAWSGTSYEQYF. The CDR3 DNA is TGTGCCTGGTCTGGGACTAGCTACGAGCAGTACTTC.

This chain uses TRBV6-1 with TRBJ1-3; TRBD1 might be the D (6 bases). Germline V gene sequence: CDR1 MNHNS, CDR2 SASEGT. Trimming took 2 bases from V and 0 from J, leaving 14 bases between them. The CDR3 is 17 amino acids. The CDR3 protein is CASSERVYRDSGNTIYF. The CDR3 nucleotides are TGTGCCAGCAGTGAAAGGGTCTACAGGGACTCTGGAAACACCATATATTTT.

This chain joins TRBV7-2 and TRBJ2-3, with 8 bases fitting TRBD2. The V segment lost 1 base and the J segment 4 bases; nucleotides outside the gene matches: 4. The CDR3 loop spans 15 amino acids. The germline V gene encodes CDR1 SGHTA and CDR2 FQGNSA. In nucleotides, the CDR3 is TGTGCCAGCAGCTTAGGGATAGCGGGGTCAGATACGCAGTATTTT. Amino acid sequence: CASSLGIAGSDTQYF.

The genes are TRBV15 and TRBJ2-7, with 8 bases aligning to TRBD1. Germline V gene lookup returns CDR1 LNHNV and CDR2 YYDKDF (reference sequence). The CDR3 spans 16 residues. The ends lost 5 bases at V and 0 bases at J; junction bases unmatched: 9. The CDR3: CATSSPGQGYSYEQYF. In DNA form, the CDR3 reads TGTGCCACCAGCTCGCCAGGACAGGGATACTCCTACGAGCAGTACTTC.

This sequence joins TRBV27 and TRBJ2-5; D gene uncertain. This CDR3 spans 11 amino acids. Germline CDR1 MNHEY, CDR2 SMNVEV (reference sequence). This chain's CDR3 is CAIGSGETQYF. The CDR3 DNA sequence: TGTGCAATCGGGTCGGGTGAGACCCAGTACTTC.

The gene calls are TRBV27 and TRBJ1-6; 8 nucleotides line up with TRBD1. With V trimmed by 11 bases and J by 7 bases, 16 bases remained unmatched. CDR1 and CDR2 (germline): MNHEY, SMNVEV (reference sequence). This CDR3 is built from 16 residues. In nucleotides, the CDR3 is TGTGCCTGGGGGAAGGGACAGGTCACCCTAAATTCACCCCTCCACTTT. Translating gives CAWGKGQVTLNSPLHF.

In the case of this clone: One end of the junction fails to match germline, which may point to a read error. This chain links TRBV5-1 with TRBJ1-2; D is unclear. Germline CDR1 is SGHRS and CDR2 is YFSETQ. The CDR3 contains 13 residues. The CDR3 region has the DNA TGTGCCAGCAGTGTTATAGCTAACTATGGCTACACCTTC. This codes for CASSVIANYGYTF.

The CDR3 nucleotides read TGTGCCAGCAGCGTAGGAAGAGGTAGCGGGGGATCGAACATTCAGTACTTC. Protein sequence: CASSVGRGSGGSNIQYF. The chain joins TRBV9 to TRBJ2-4; TRBD2 agrees at 9 bases. With V trimmed by 0 bases and J by 7 bases, 11 bases remained unmatched. The CDR3 spans 17 residues. Germline V gene data show CDR1 as SGDLS and CDR2 as YYNGEE.

This chain links TRBV30 with TRBJ2-2; D gene ambiguous. Germline V gene lookup returns CDR1 GTSNPN and CDR2 SVGIG (reference sequence). The CDR3 is 14 amino acids. Trimming pared 1 base from V and 3 bases from J, leaving 9 bases between. CDR3 coding DNA: TGTGCCTGGAGTGGGCAGGTTGACACCGGGGAGCTGTTTTTT. Residues: CAWSGQVDTGELFF.

Regarding this clone: A junction boundary mismatches the germline segment, possibly from a read error. The genes are TRBV5-6 and TRBJ1-5, with D unclear. The CDR3 loop spans 14 amino acids. CDR1 is SGHDT and CDR2 is YYEEEE in the germline V gene. CDR3 coding DNA: TGTGCCAGCACCTTGTCGGTGGGCAATCAGCCCCAGCATTTT. This gives the protein CASTLSVGNQPQHF.

For the CDR3, the DNA is TGTGCCAGCAGCTCATTAATACGCTTACAAAGTCGGGCCAACGTCCTGACTTTC. It encodes CASSSLIRLQSRANVLTF. The chain combines TRBV7-3 with TRBJ2-6, with D uncertain. Germline V gene sequence: CDR1 SGHTA, CDR2 FQGTGA. The CDR3 has 18 amino acids. Trimming pared 4 bases from V and 5 bases from J, leaving 21 bases between.

J is TRBJ1-1 and V is TRBV2; tentatively, D is TRBD1 (5 bases). Germline V gene sequence: CDR1 SNHLY, CDR2 FYNNEI. The CDR3 has 13 amino acids. Trimming shortened V by 6 bases and J by 5 bases, and 13 bases separated the two germline ends. CDR3 sequence (DNA): TGTGCCAGCAGGATGGTGGGGGAGACTGAAGCTTTCTTT. Protein product: CASRMVGETEAFF.

The genes are TRBV27 and TRBJ1-5; no firm D call. Deletions cut 5 bases from V and 0 bases from J, with 11 bases between. Germline V lookup: CDR1 MNHEY, CDR2 SMNVEV (reference sequence). This CDR3 contains 15 residues. The CDR3 loop reads CASSGGVHSNQPQHF. In DNA, the CDR3 is TGTGCCAGCAGTGGAGGAGTGCATAGCAATCAGCCCCAGCATTTT.

This rearrangement joins TRBV7-2 to TRBJ1-5, with D unresolved. This CDR3 contains 14 residues. Trimming took off 2 bases at V and 3 bases at J, with 8 bases between the two ends. Germline V gene data show CDR1 as SGHTA and CDR2 as FQGNSA. As DNA, the CDR3 is TGTGCCAGCAGCTTACCCTGGACCAATCAGCCCCAGCATTTT. It encodes CASSLPWTNQPQHF.

In its sample, this clone was seen a few times. The chain employs TRBV29-1 and TRBJ2-7; D perhaps matches TRBD2 (6 bases). Trimming pared 6 bases from V and 2 bases from J, leaving 11 bases between. Per the germline V gene, CDR1 is SQVTM and CDR2 is ANQGSEA. This CDR3 is 12 amino acids long. The CDR3 protein is CSVETGAYEQYF. The CDR3 DNA is TGCAGCGTGGAAACGGGGGCCTACGAGCAGTACTTC.

The J gene is TRBJ2-7, the V gene TRBV6-5; perhaps TRBD2 as D (6 bases). V was trimmed by 2 bases and J by 2 bases, leaving 13 bases between them. From germline, CDR1 is MNHEY and CDR2 SVGAGI. CDR3 length: 15 residues. In nucleotides, the CDR3 is TGTGCCAGCAGTTACGGCAAGCGGGCAACCTACGAGCAGTACTTC. Amino acid sequence: CASSYGKRATYEQYF.

V is TRBV5-4 and J is TRBJ1-2; D is possibly TRBD1 (5 bases). Germline V gene lookup returns CDR1 SGHNT and CDR2 YYREEE (reference sequence). V was trimmed by 0 bases and J by 4 bases, leaving 13 bases between them. The CDR3 is 15 residues long. The CDR3 sequence is CASSLEPGSIYGYTF. The CDR3 DNA sequence: TGTGCCAGCAGCTTGGAGCCAGGGTCTATCTATGGCTACACCTTC.

This chain links TRBV7-8 with TRBJ2-7; 13 bases map to TRBD2. The junction had 3 bases not matched to a gene; V was cut back by 5 bases and J by 2 bases. Germline V gene lookup returns CDR1 SGHVS and CDR2 FQNEAQ. The CDR3 length is 15 residues. The CDR3 spells CASSPTSGRTYEQYF. For the CDR3, the DNA is TGTGCCAGCAGCCCGACTAGCGGGAGGACCTACGAGCAGTACTTC.

CDR3 bases: TGTGCCAGCAGCCCTACGGGGGTAGGCAATCAGCCCCAGCATTTT. This sequence encodes CASSPTGVGNQPQHF. The V and J genes are TRBV7-2 and TRBJ1-5; D may be TRBD1 (5 bases). Germline lookup yields CDR1 SGHTA and CDR2 FQGNSA. The CDR3 consists of 15 residues. The V end lost 5 bases, the J end lost 2 bases, and 13 bases lay between the germline ends. Looking up the rest from reference TRBV7-2 and TRBJ1-5 gives the full variable domain: GAGVSQSPSNKVTEKGKDVELRCDPISGHTALYWYRQSLGQGLEFLIYFQGNSAPDKSGLPSDRFSAERTGGSVSTLTIQRTQQEDSAVYLCASSPTGVGNQPQHFGDGTRLSIL.

The chain carries TRBV19 and TRBJ1-1; D perhaps matches TRBD1 (5 bases). CDR3 length equals 14 residues. Germline lookup yields CDR1 LNHDA and CDR2 SQIVND (reference sequence). Trimming removed 7 bases from V and 0 bases from J, with 12 bases in between. The CDR3: CASIDRQLNTEAFF. CDR3 nucleotide sequence: TGTGCCAGTATTGACAGACAGCTGAACACTGAAGCTTTCTTT.

The CDR3 reads CASSLTGADYEQYF. CDR3 DNA sequence: TGTGCCAGCAGTCTCACAGGGGCAGACTACGAGCAGTACTTC. The rearrangement links TRBV27 to TRBJ2-7, with TRBD1 identical over 7 bases. Trimming at V came to 5 bases and at J to 3 bases, leaving 7 bases not matched to a gene. Germline assignment: CDR1 MNHEY and CDR2 SMNVEV (reference sequence). The CDR3 totals 14 residues.

The chain couples TRBV7-9 to TRBJ2-1, with 11 nucleotides matching TRBD2. CDR1 is SEHNR, CDR2 FQNEAQ, per germline (reference sequence). This CDR3 region has 16 residues. J lost 7 bases, V lost 5 bases, and 10 bases had no gene match. CDR3 bases: TGTGCCAGCAGCCCCGGGGGAGCTAGCGGGGGGAATGAGCAGTTCTTC. Its translation is CASSPGGASGGNEQFF.

The rearrangement uses TRBV6-4 and TRBJ2-2; D unclear. The CDR3 contains 13 residues. V was pared by 4 bases and J by 1 base, with 4 bases between. Per the germline V gene, CDR1 is MRHNA and CDR2 is SNTAGT. This chain's CDR3 is CASSAGNTGELFF. The CDR3 nucleotides read TGTGCCAGCAGTGCCGGGAACACCGGGGAGCTGTTTTTT.

The chain carries TRBV9 and TRBJ2-3; 8 bases line up with TRBD2. Germline V gene data show CDR1 as SGDLS and CDR2 as YYNGEE. The CDR3 has 16 amino acids. V was pared by 3 bases and J by 1 base, with 7 bases of the junction left unmatched. CDR3 sequence reads: CASSARAGVGTDTQYF. CDR3 DNA: TGTGCCAGCAGCGCCCGAGCGGGAGTGGGCACAGATACGCAGTATTTT.

This chain connects TRBV6-4 to TRBJ2-3; 8 bases are a match to TRBD1. The germline V gene has CDR1 MRHNA and CDR2 SNTAGT. Trimming took 5 bases from V and 4 from J; bases not matched to a gene: 5. The length of the CDR3 is 14 residues. The CDR3 sequence is CASSPGGSPDTQYF. CDR3 in DNA: TGTGCCAGCAGTCCAGGGGGCTCCCCAGATACGCAGTATTTT.

The J gene is TRBJ1-2, the V gene TRBV7-9, with D maybe TRBD1 (5 bases). Germline V gives CDR1 SEHNR, CDR2 FQNEAQ (reference sequence). The V and J ends lost 2 bases and 3 bases respectively, with 19 bases between them. The CDR3 covers 17 residues. CDR3 sequence: CASSLSWDPEAHYGYTF. As DNA, the CDR3 is TGTGCCAGCAGCTTATCCTGGGACCCAGAGGCACACTATGGCTACACCTTC.

This clone is large. The rearrangement links TRBV27 to TRBJ1-5; 12 bases fit TRBD1. Germline V gives CDR1 MNHEY, CDR2 SMNVEV (reference sequence). J gave up 9 bases and V 4 bases, and 7 bases lay outside the gene matches. CDR3 length: 15 amino acids. DNA for the CDR3: TGTGCCAGCAGTTGGGGACAGGGGGCGATATGGCCCCAGCATTTT. It codes for CASSWGQGAIWPQHF.

The V gene is TRBV5-1, the J gene TRBJ2-1, with D tentatively TRBD1 or TRBD2 (6 bases each). From germline, CDR1 is SGHRS and CDR2 YFSETQ. The CDR3 runs 16 residues. Trimming took 4 bases from V and 2 from J, leaving 16 bases between them. CDR3 nucleotide sequence: TGCGCCAGCAGCCCCCCTGCTGGGGGGCCCTACAATGAGCAGTTCTTC. As protein: CASSPPAGGPYNEQFF.

V and J are TRBV27 and TRBJ2-1, with 11 bases matching TRBD2. Trimming at V came to 6 bases and at J to 4 bases, leaving 8 bases not matched to a gene. The CDR3 has 16 residues. Germline assignment: CDR1 MNHEY and CDR2 SMNVEV (reference sequence). This chain's CDR3 is CASRSGTSGLYNEQFF. For the CDR3, the DNA is TGTGCCAGCAGGTCCGGGACTAGCGGTCTATACAATGAGCAGTTCTTC.

By sample fraction, this clone is large. The rearrangement joins TRBV27 to TRBJ1-6; 7 bases map to TRBD1. The CDR3 is 16 residues long. Germline lookup yields CDR1 MNHEY and CDR2 SMNVEV (reference sequence). With 6 bases clipped from V and 10 bases from J, the junction kept 15 bases outside the gene matches. This chain's CDR3 is CASRTEAGGAESPLHF. The DNA of the CDR3 is TGTGCCAGCAGGACGGAAGCAGGGGGGGCCGAATCACCCCTCCACTTT.